This TCR beta chain was observed in a study of blood T cells in healthy people across ages. Regarding the study as a whole: Researchers judged that diversity estimates from one million T cells fell short of true values. Significant beta diversity loss was already apparent by age roughly 43, declining roughly linearly. It was not known whether donors were CMV positive (a possible confounder of expanded clonotype changes).

This CDR3 has 14 residues. The ends were cut back, 6 bases at V and 10 bases at J, with 19 bases in the middle. CDR1 and CDR2 from the germline V gene are DFQATT and SNEGSKA (reference sequence). In the case of this clonotype: The antigen remains unidentified.

The second PCR ran about 7 to 12 cycles with a sample-barcoded 5' primer and J-beta primers. Each cDNA molecule was tagged by a template-switch adaptor with 12 random nucleotides. TCRdb used MiXCR to reprocess the 5' RACE reads, holding one entry per CDR3 protein. The sample includes 700,000 to 850,000 distinct CDR3 sequences, 35% to 40% seen only once; the top ten take over 10%. Sequenced: blood. The V gene is TRBV20-1, the J gene TRBJ1-6; tentatively, D is TRBD1 (5 bases). This sequence originates from a man aged 18 to 29 in good health. CDR3 DNA sequence: TGCAGTGCCCTCTTGGGCAGGGAAACCTCACCCCTCCACTTT. This codes for CSALLGRETSPLHF.